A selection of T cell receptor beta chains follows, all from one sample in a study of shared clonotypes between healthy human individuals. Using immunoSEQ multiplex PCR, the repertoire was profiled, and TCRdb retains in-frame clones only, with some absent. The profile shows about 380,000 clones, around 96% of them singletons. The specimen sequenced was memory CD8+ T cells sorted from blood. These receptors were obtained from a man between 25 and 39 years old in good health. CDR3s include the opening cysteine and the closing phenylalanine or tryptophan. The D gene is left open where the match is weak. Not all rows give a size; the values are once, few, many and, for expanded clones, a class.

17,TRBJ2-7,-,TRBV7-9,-,CASSLVDGTRGVNEQYF,TGTGCCAGCAGCTTAGTAGATGGGACGAGGGGGGTTAACGAGCAGTACTTC
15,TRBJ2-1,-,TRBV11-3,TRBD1,CASSQDRGEWNEQFF,TGTGCCAGCAGCCAGGACAGGGGAGAATGGAATGAGCAGTTCTTC
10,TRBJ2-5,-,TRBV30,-,CAWGGETQYF,TGTGCCTGGGGAGGAGAGACCCAGTACTTC
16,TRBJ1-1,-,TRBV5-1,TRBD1,CASSLGTGIRFTEAFF,TGCGCCAGCAGCTTGGGGACAGGGATCCGATTCACTGAAGCTTTCTTT
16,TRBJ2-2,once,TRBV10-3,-,CAISELGGRGAGELFF,TGTGCCATCAGTGAGTTAGGCGGACGCGGGGCCGGGGAGCTGTTTTTT
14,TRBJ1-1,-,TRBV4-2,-,CASSQGLSNTEAFF,TGTGCCAGCAGTCAAGGTCTTAGCAACACTGAAGCTTTCTTT
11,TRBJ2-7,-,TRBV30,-,CAWSPGHEQYF,TGTGCCTGGAGTCCAGGCCACGAGCAGTACTTC
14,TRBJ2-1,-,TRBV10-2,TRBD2,CASLRLAGDREQFF,TGCGCCAGCCTTAGACTAGCGGGAGACAGGGAGCAGTTCTTC
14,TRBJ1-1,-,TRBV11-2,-,CASKDSPMNTEAFF,TGTGCCAGCAAGGACAGTCCCATGAACACTGAAGCTTTCTTT
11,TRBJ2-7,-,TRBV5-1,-,CASSGYYEQYF,TGCGCCAGCAGCGGATACTACGAGCAGTACTTC
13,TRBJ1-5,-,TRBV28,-,CASSLQGGQPQHF,TGTGCCAGCAGTTTACAGGGAGGCCAGCCCCAGCATTTT
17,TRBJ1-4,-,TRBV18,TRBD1,CASSLLLSRDRSEKLFF,TGTGCCAGCTCACTCCTCCTTAGCCGGGACAGGAGTGAAAAACTGTTTTTT
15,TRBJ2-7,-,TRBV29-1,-,CSVAYWIPGTYEQYF,TGCAGCGTTGCTTATTGGATCCCCGGGACCTACGAGCAGTACTTC
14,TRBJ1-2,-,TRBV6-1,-,CASSGGSRMYGYTF,TGTGCCAGCAGTGGGGGCAGTCGGATGTATGGCTACACCTTC
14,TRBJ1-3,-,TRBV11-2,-,CASRNRYSGNTIYF,TGTGCCAGCAGGAACCGGTACTCTGGAAACACCATATATTTT
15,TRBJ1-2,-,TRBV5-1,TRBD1,CASSSAPGQGGYYTF,TGCGCCAGCAGCTCCGCCCCGGGACAGGGGGGATACTACACCTTC
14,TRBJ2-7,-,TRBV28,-,CASSFLQGPYEQYF,TGTGCCAGCAGTTTTCTGCAGGGGCCCTACGAGCAGTACTTC
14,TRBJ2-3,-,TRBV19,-,CASSIVGSTDTQYF,TGTGCCAGTAGTATAGTCGGGAGCACAGATACGCAGTATTTT
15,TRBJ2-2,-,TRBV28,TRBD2,CASSLRSSGSRELFF,TGTGCCAGCAGTTTAAGGTCTAGCGGGAGCAGGGAGCTGTTTTTT
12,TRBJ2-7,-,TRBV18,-,CASSPGGYEQYF,TGTGCCAGCTCACCGGGCGGCTACGAGCAGTACTTC
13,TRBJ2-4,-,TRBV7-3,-,CASSLVGGDTQHF,TGTGCCAGCAGCTTAGTGGGAGGGGACACTCAACACTTC
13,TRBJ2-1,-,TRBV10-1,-,CASSDPDSNEQFF,TGCGCCAGCAGTGATCCGGACAGCAATGAGCAGTTCTTC
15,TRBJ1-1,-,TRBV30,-,CAWSVGPLLNTEAFF,TGTGCCTGGAGTGTTGGACCCCTGCTGAACACTGAAGCTTTCTTT
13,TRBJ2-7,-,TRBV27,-,CASSQGLLYEQYF,TGTGCCAGCAGCCAGGGACTCCTCTACGAGCAGTACTTC
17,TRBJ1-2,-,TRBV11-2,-,CASSLVGWQSPNYGYTF,TGTGCCAGCAGCTTAGTGGGTTGGCAGTCTCCTAACTATGGCTACACCTTC
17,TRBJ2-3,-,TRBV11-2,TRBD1,CASSPWTGLIVTDTQYF,TGTGCCAGCAGCCCGTGGACAGGGTTGATTGTCACAGATACGCAGTATTTT
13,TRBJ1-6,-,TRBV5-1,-,CASSWDNNSPLHF,TGCGCCAGCAGCTGGGACAATAATTCACCCCTCCACTTT
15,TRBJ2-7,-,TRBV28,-,CASSAALGSSYEQYF,TGTGCCAGCAGTGCGGCCCTGGGGAGCTCCTACGAGCAGTACTTC
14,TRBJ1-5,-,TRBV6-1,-,CASSEGYSNQPQHF,TGTGCCAGCAGTGAGGGTTATAGCAATCAGCCCCAGCATTTT
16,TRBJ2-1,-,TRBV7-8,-,CASSLYRVPVHNEQFF,TGTGCCAGCAGCTTATACCGGGTGCCCGTTCACAATGAGCAGTTCTTC
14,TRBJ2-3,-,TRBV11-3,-,CASSLGRSTDTQYF,TGTGCCAGCAGCTTAGGTCGGAGCACAGATACGCAGTATTTT
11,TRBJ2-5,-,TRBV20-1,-,CSAKGQETQYF,TGCAGTGCTAAGGGGCAAGAGACCCAGTACTTC
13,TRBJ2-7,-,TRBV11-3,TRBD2,CASSRGREDEQYF,TGTGCCAGCAGCCGCGGGAGGGAGGACGAGCAGTACTTC
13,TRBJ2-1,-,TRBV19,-,CASKPDRYNEQFF,TGTGCCAGTAAACCCGACAGATACAATGAGCAGTTCTTC
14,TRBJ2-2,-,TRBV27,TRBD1,CASKKDRVTGELFF,TGTGCCAGCAAAAAGGACAGGGTGACCGGGGAGCTGTTTTTT
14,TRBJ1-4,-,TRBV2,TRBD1,CASGEQGVGEKLFF,TGTGCCAGCGGGGAACAGGGGGTTGGTGAAAAACTGTTTTTT
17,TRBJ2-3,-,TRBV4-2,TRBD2,CASSQDGLAGAPDTQYF,TGTGCCAGCAGCCAAGATGGGCTAGCGGGAGCCCCAGATACGCAGTATTTT
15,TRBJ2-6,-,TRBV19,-,CASSIEDTGANVLTF,TGTGCCAGTAGTATAGAGGACACTGGGGCCAACGTCCTGACTTTC
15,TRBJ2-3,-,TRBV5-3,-,CARSSTVAGTDTQYF,TGTGCCAGAAGCTCCACGGTAGCGGGCACAGATACGCAGTATTTT
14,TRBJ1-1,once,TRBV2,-,CAGKRGIGDTEAFF,TGTGCCGGCAAAAGGGGAATCGGGGACACTGAAGCTTTCTTT
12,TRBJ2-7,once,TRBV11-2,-,CASSILVYEQYF,TGTGCCAGCAGCATACTAGTTTACGAGCAGTACTTC
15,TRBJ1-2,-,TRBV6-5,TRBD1,CASSYSGQGKNGYTF,TGTGCCAGCAGTTATTCCGGACAGGGGAAGAATGGCTACACCTTC
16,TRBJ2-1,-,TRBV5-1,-,CASSLERPAGGNEQFF,TGCGCCAGCAGCTTGGAACGGCCAGCCGGGGGCAATGAGCAGTTCTTC